This entry lists 21 T cell receptor beta chains sequenced from one sample in a study of blood T cell repertoires in COVID-19 (dated by TCRdb to between 2020 and 2021). The receptor library was made with the immunoSEQ multiplex PCR assay. Sourced from immuneACCESS, this table was stored by TCRdb with only in-frame sequences that have V and J called. A share of the clones is absent; for the studies checked, an unresolved V gene accounts for under half, and the remainder has no known explanation. The sample table records approximately 270,000 clones; roughly 88% of these occur just once. The biggest ten clones account for approximately 1.9% of the sample. The material sequenced was PBMCs or T cells enriched from blood (not recorded which). The receptor source for this set is a woman between 50 and 59 years old who had recovered from COVID-19.

The chain links TRBV19 to TRBJ2-2; the match to TRBD2 covers 11 bases. The CDR3 loop spans 19 amino acids. CDR1 is LNHDA and CDR2 is SQIVND in the germline V gene (reference sequence). V lost 6 bases and J lost 5; bases outside the gene matches: 17. CDR3 in amino acids: CASSPSSSGRSLRTGELFF. DNA for the CDR3: TGTGCCAGTAGCCCAAGCTCTAGCGGGAGGTCTTTAAGGACCGGGGAGCTGTTTTTT.

This clone was counted a few times. J is TRBJ2-2 and V is TRBV5-6; D is perhaps TRBD2 (5 bases). This CDR3 has 15 amino acids. Germline values: CDR1 SGHDT, CDR2 YYEEEE. V gave up 4 bases and J gave up 0 bases, with 10 bases separating them. The CDR3 protein is CASSLLAANTGELFF. In DNA, the CDR3 is TGTGCCAGCAGCCTCCTAGCTGCGAACACCGGGGAGCTGTTTTTT.

J is TRBJ2-2 and V is TRBV28, with 8 bases that match TRBD1. Germline lookup yields CDR1 MDHEN and CDR2 SYDVKM. J gave up 3 bases and V 6 bases, and 3 bases lay outside the gene matches. The CDR3 length is 14 residues. CDR3 sequence (DNA): TGTGCCAGCAGGGACAGGGACGACACCGGGGAGCTGTTTTTT. This gives the protein CASRDRDDTGELFF.

This rearrangement joins TRBV28 to TRBJ2-7, with 8 bases fitting TRBD1. The CDR3 totals 14 residues. Per germline, CDR1 MDHEN and CDR2 SYDVKM. V was clipped by 6 bases and J by 1 base; unmatched bases: 5. The CDR3 spells CASREGQASYEQYF. The CDR3 DNA reads as TGTGCCAGCAGGGAGGGACAGGCTTCCTACGAGCAGTACTTC.

The V and J genes are TRBV19 and TRBJ2-1; unclear D gene. Trimming took off 9 bases at V and 0 bases at J, with 12 bases between the two ends. Germline CDR1 reads LNHDA; CDR2 reads SQIVND (reference sequence). The CDR3 extends over 14 amino acids. The CDR3 is CASQRVSSYNEQFF. The DNA for the CDR3 is TGTGCCAGCCAAAGAGTGAGCTCCTACAATGAGCAGTTCTTC.

The chain has TRBV5-4 and TRBJ1-1; D gene unclear. The length of the CDR3 is 17 residues. Trimming took 1 base from V and 3 from J, leaving 19 bases between them. Germline V gives CDR1 SGHNT, CDR2 YYREEE (reference sequence). This chain's CDR3 is CASSLTVPFLEDTEAFF. CDR3 nucleotide sequence: TGTGCCAGCAGCTTGACAGTGCCTTTCCTGGAAGACACTGAAGCTTTCTTT.

This sequence joins TRBV19 and TRBJ1-4; tentatively, D is TRBD1 (5 bases). The ends were cut back, 4 bases at V and 7 bases at J, with 22 bases in the middle. Germline V gene sequence: CDR1 LNHDA, CDR2 SQIVND (reference sequence). CDR3 length equals 17 residues. The CDR3 here is CASSNTTSGRDREKLFF. CDR3 in DNA: TGTGCCAGTAGTAATACAACTTCCGGCAGGGATCGTGAAAAACTGTTTTTT.

This clone was seen a single time. V is TRBV3-1 (or the pseudogene TRBV3-2) and J is TRBJ2-5; 7 bases fit TRBD2. The CDR3 runs 16 residues. Trimming removed 1 base from V and 5 bases from J; junction bases left unmatched: 10. Germline CDR1 LGHDT, CDR2 YNNKEL (reference sequence). The CDR3 sequence: CASSQAQWGGQETQYF. CDR3 sequence (DNA): TGTGCCAGCAGCCAAGCCCAATGGGGAGGGCAGGAGACCCAGTACTTC.

The V gene is TRBV5-1, the J gene TRBJ2-1, with TRBD1 matching over 9 bases. From germline, CDR1 is SGHRS and CDR2 YFSETQ. The CDR3 has 16 residues. V lost 2 bases to trimming and J lost 0 bases; unmatched junction nucleotides: 3. In DNA, the CDR3 is TGCGCCAGCAGCTTACAGGGGGCATCCTCCTACAATGAGCAGTTCTTC. This encodes CASSLQGASSYNEQFF.

This chain uses TRBV20-1 with TRBJ1-4; no clear D gene. V shed 6 bases and J shed 9 bases, with 8 bases lying between them. CDR3 length: 10 amino acids. Germline V gene sequence: CDR1 DFQATT, CDR2 SNEGSKA (reference sequence). CDR3 sequence: CSAARQKLFF. In nucleotides, the CDR3 is TGCAGTGCAGCCCGTCAAAAACTGTTTTTT.

J is TRBJ1-2 and V is TRBV20-1; D not resolved. The CDR3 covers 9 residues. The germline V gene encodes CDR1 DFQATT and CDR2 SNEGSKA (reference sequence). The CDR3 region is CSSDYGYTF. DNA of the CDR3: TGCAGCAGTGATTATGGCTACACCTTC.

The chain recombines TRBV19 with TRBJ2-6; 8 nucleotides align to TRBD1. CDR1 is LNHDA, CDR2 SQIVND, per germline (reference sequence). The V and J ends lost 5 bases and 0 bases, in that order; junction bases with no gene match: 6. CDR3 length: 17 residues. The CDR3 here is CASSADRGRSGANVLTF. Written as DNA, the CDR3 is TGTGCCAGTAGTGCCGACAGGGGACGCTCTGGGGCCAACGTCCTGACTTTC.

The J gene is TRBJ2-4, the V gene TRBV27, with 7 bases aligning to TRBD1. With V trimmed by 6 bases and J by 5 bases, 4 bases remained unmatched. The CDR3 covers 13 residues. Germline CDR1 is MNHEY and CDR2 is SMNVEV (reference sequence). CDR3 coding DNA: TGTGCCAGCAGCCGGGACAGCCAAAACATTCAGTACTTC. It translates to CASSRDSQNIQYF.

CDR3 bases: TGTGCCAGCAGCCTACCCCGTGGGGACAGGAACAATGAGCAGTTCTTC. This gives the protein CASSLPRGDRNNEQFF. The V and J genes are TRBV7-9 and TRBJ2-1; 8 bases map to TRBD1. The CDR3 is made up of 16 amino acids. The V segment lost 5 bases and the J segment 5 bases; nucleotides outside the gene matches: 11. CDR1 is SEHNR and CDR2 is FQNEAQ in the germline V gene (reference sequence).

V usage is TRBV27 and J usage is TRBJ1-2; TRBD1 might be the D (5 bases). Germline assignment: CDR1 MNHEY and CDR2 SMNVEV (reference sequence). V shed 5 bases and J shed 2 bases, with 12 bases lying between them. The CDR3 is made up of 14 amino acids. The CDR3 region is CASSPLTENYGYTF. The CDR3 DNA follows: TGTGCCAGCAGTCCATTGACAGAGAACTATGGCTACACCTTC.

The DNA for the CDR3 is TGTGCCTGGAGTCCACGGGGGTCTGAAGCTTTCTTT. Encoded protein: CAWSPRGSEAFF. The chain recombines TRBV30 with TRBJ1-1; perhaps TRBD1 as D (5 bases). CDR1 is GTSNPN, CDR2 SVGIG, per germline (reference sequence). V was cut by 2 bases and J by 6 bases, with 10 bases left in between. The CDR3 totals 12 residues.

V is TRBV7-2 and J is TRBJ2-1; no definite D call. The CDR3 totals 16 residues. Germline loops: CDR1 SGHTA, CDR2 FQGNSA. V was shortened by 0 bases and J by 8 bases, with 17 bases between the two germline ends. DNA for the CDR3: TGTGCCAGCAGCTTAGCTTTTCTAGAGGTGAGCGATGAGCAGTTCTTC. Protein product: CASSLAFLEVSDEQFF.

V and J are TRBV6-5 and TRBJ1-2, with D hard to call. The germline V gene has CDR1 MNHEY and CDR2 SVGAGI. The V and J ends lost 0 bases and 7 bases respectively, with 15 bases between them. The CDR3 has 15 amino acids. The CDR3 spells CASSYSRLGEGGYTF. The CDR3 bases are TGTGCCAGCAGTTACTCGAGATTGGGAGAGGGTGGCTACACCTTC.

The chain has TRBV5-4 and TRBJ1-2, with TRBD1 as a possible D gene (6 bases). Germline values: CDR1 SGHNT, CDR2 YYREEE (reference sequence). The CDR3 runs to 13 residues. Trimming took 0 bases from V and 4 from J, leaving 7 bases between them. Written as DNA, the CDR3 is TGTGCCAGCAGCTTGGGAGGGGGCTATGGCTACACCTTC. Amino acids: CASSLGGGYGYTF.

The chain is built from TRBV28 and TRBJ2-1, with a weak D call TRBD2 (6 bases). The CDR3 sequence is 14 residues long. The germline gives CDR1 MDHEN, CDR2 SYDVKM. V gave up 5 bases and J gave up 7 bases, with 15 bases separating them. CDR3 amino acids: CASSVHGTLNEQFF. The CDR3 DNA follows: TGTGCCAGCAGTGTACACGGGACTCTAAATGAGCAGTTCTTC.

The chain employs TRBV7-2 and TRBJ2-1, with 10 nucleotides matching TRBD2. V trimming: 7 bases; J trimming: 10 bases; junction bases outside the gene matches: 10. There are 14 residues in the CDR3. The V gene's germline CDR1 is SGHTA and CDR2 FQGNSA. The CDR3 DNA is TGTGCCAGCAAGGTGGGACTAGCGAGATACGAGCAGTTCTTC. This translates into CASKVGLARYEQFF.